Below, 21 T cell receptor beta chains from the same sample are listed, as sequenced in a study of CD8 T cells in ankylosing spondylitis. One entry per CDR3 protein results from TCRdb running MiXCR on the 5' RACE reads. The sample holds roughly 200,000 distinct CDR3 sequences, around 25% seen once. Material for sequencing was blood, either unsorted or a sorted T cell fraction (not recorded which). Receptor source: a male donor with ankylosing spondylitis or in good health (not recorded which).

This clonotype was observed a handful of times. The chain uses TRBV24-1 and TRBJ2-7, with 10 bases identical to TRBD1. This CDR3 has 15 amino acids. J gave up 1 base and V 5 bases, and 4 bases lay outside the gene matches. CDR1 and CDR2 (germline): KGHDR, SFDVKD. The CDR3 here is CATSAPGQGSYEQYF. The CDR3 DNA reads TGTGCCACCAGTGCCCCGGGACAGGGGTCCTACGAGCAGTACTTC.

J is TRBJ2-1 and V is TRBV29-1; TRBD2 agrees at 8 bases. The trim removed 7 bases at V and 8 bases at J, leaving 13 bases unmatched. Germline CDR1 SQVTM, CDR2 ANQGSEA. The CDR3 is 14 amino acids. The CDR3 loop reads CSGEREGLGYEQFF. DNA of the CDR3: TGCAGCGGCGAACGGGAGGGCCTAGGTTATGAGCAGTTCTTC.

This clonotype appeared many times. The J gene is TRBJ2-2, the V gene TRBV29-1, with 9 bases aligning to TRBD1. This CDR3 spans 13 amino acids. The germline gives CDR1 SQVTM, CDR2 ANQGSEA. V shed 3 bases, J shed 8 bases, and the junction held 4 bases outside the gene matches. This CDR3 is CSVDGTGKGELFF. CDR3 nucleotide sequence: TGCAGCGTTGACGGGACAGGGAAAGGGGAGCTGTTTTTT.

This clonotype occurred once. The V call is TRBV4-3, the J call TRBJ1-4; D uncertain. The CDR3 covers 16 residues. Germline assignment: CDR1 LGHNA and CDR2 YSLEER. The V and J ends lost 1 base and 8 bases respectively, with 17 bases between them. The CDR3 reads CASSQGHTTGGEKLFF. The CDR3 region has the DNA TGCGCCAGCAGCCAAGGGCATACAACGGGTGGCGAAAAACTGTTTTTT.

In regard to this clonotype: This clone may be a read error of a much larger clone one base away. This sequence joins TRBV5-4 and TRBJ2-7; 10 nucleotides align to TRBD2. This CDR3 is built from 16 residues. Per the germline V gene, CDR1 is SGHNT and CDR2 is YYREEE (reference sequence). This CDR3 reads CAGSLEAGGPFYEQYF. As DNA, the CDR3 is TGTGCCGGCAGCTTGGAAGCGGGAGGGCCTTTCTACGAGCAGTACTTC. Based on the CDR3 plus reference TRBV5-4 and TRBJ2-7, the full variable domain is ETGVTQSPTHLIKTRGQQVTLRCSSQSGHNTVSWYQQALGQGPQFIFQYYREEENGRGNFPPRFSGLQFPNYSSELNVNALELDDSALYLCAGSLEAGGPFYEQYFGPGTRLTVT.

This chain joins TRBV5-1 and TRBJ2-7, with D tentatively TRBD2 (5 bases). Germline V lookup: CDR1 SGHRS, CDR2 YFSETQ. The CDR3 has 12 amino acids. V was cut by 2 bases and J by 4 bases, with 7 bases left in between. The CDR3 is CASSFRDYEQYF. CDR3 DNA sequence: TGCGCCAGCAGCTTCCGGGATTACGAGCAGTACTTC.

This clonotype has ten or more counts. V and J are TRBV6-1 and TRBJ1-6, with D perhaps matching TRBD1 (6 bases). Germline CDR1 reads MNHNS; CDR2 reads SASEGT. The ends were cut back, 3 bases at V and 10 bases at J, with 16 bases in the middle. There are 15 residues in the CDR3. CDR3 protein: CASSEGGGRPSPLHF. The CDR3 coding sequence is TGTGCCAGCAGTGAGGGGGGGGGCCGACCATCACCCCTCCACTTT.

This clonotype was counted at least ten times. The chain has TRBV11-2 and TRBJ2-1; the D gene is possibly TRBD1 (5 bases). Between the trimmed V and J ends, which lost 5 bases and 3 bases, there was a span of 11 bases. The CDR3 has 14 amino acids. In germline, CDR1 is SGHAT, CDR2 FQNNGV. The CDR3 DNA sequence: TGTGCCAGCAGCCAAAGACAGAGCTACAATGAGCAGTTCTTC. Translated: CASSQRQSYNEQFF. Full variable domain (rest looked up from reference TRBV11-2 and TRBJ2-1): EAGVAQSPRYKIIEKRQSVAFWCNPISGHATLYWYQQILGQGPKLLIQFQNNGVVDDSQLPKDRFSAERLKGVDSTLKIQPAKLEDSAVYLCASSQRQSYNEQFFGPGTRLTVL.

This clonotype was picked up a small number of times. The V and J genes are TRBV20-1 and TRBJ2-3; 11 bases fit TRBD2. Germline CDR1 is DFQATT and CDR2 is SNEGSKA (reference sequence). J lost 1 base, V lost 4 bases, and 1 base had no gene match. CDR3 length equals 14 residues. The CDR3 bases are TGCAGTGCTACGACTAGCGGGGGCACAGATACGCAGTATTTT. This translates into CSATTSGGTDTQYF.

The chain couples TRBV6-1 to TRBJ2-1, with 9 bases that match TRBD2. Germline V CDR1 and CDR2: MNHNS, SASEGT. The V and J ends lost 6 bases and 2 bases, in that order; junction bases with no gene match: 5. The CDR3 totals 15 residues. In DNA form, the CDR3 reads TGTGCCAGCAGGATAGCGGGAGTTGCCTACAATGAGCAGTTCTTC. Encoded protein: CASRIAGVAYNEQFF.

V usage is TRBV20-1 and J usage is TRBJ2-7; no definite D call. CDR1 is DFQATT, CDR2 SNEGSKA, per germline (reference sequence). V was cut by 0 bases and J by 3 bases, with 21 bases left in between. The length of the CDR3 is 17 residues. The CDR3 is CSARDVNVRVPGYEQYF. DNA for the CDR3: TGCAGTGCTAGAGACGTGAACGTTAGGGTCCCGGGCTACGAGCAGTACTTC.

Comments on this clonotype: A much larger clonotype is one base distant, so this may be a read error. The rearrangement links TRBV6-5 to TRBJ1-1, with a possible D match to TRBD1 (5 bases). The CDR3 totals 14 residues. Germline assignment: CDR1 MNHEY and CDR2 SVGAGI. CDR3 in DNA: TGTGCCAGCAGTTACGGGGGGAAGAACACTGAAGCTCTCTTT. Amino acids: CASSYGGKNTEALF.

This clonotype came up a few times. The CDR3: CASGPSGITDTQYF. The CDR3, as DNA: TGTGCCAGCGGCCCTAGCGGGATCACAGATACGCAGTATTTT. The chain carries TRBV7-2 and TRBJ2-3; 9 nucleotides align to TRBD2. The germline CDR1 and CDR2 sequences are SGHTA and FQGNSA. The trim removed 8 bases at V and 2 bases at J, leaving 5 bases unmatched. This CDR3 is 14 amino acids long.

This clonotype showed up many times. The chain uses TRBV20-1 and TRBJ2-3; no clear D. The V gene lost 4 bases and the J gene lost 0 bases, with 11 bases spanning the gap. The CDR3 consists of 14 residues. Germline V gene sequence: CDR1 DFQATT, CDR2 SNEGSKA (reference sequence). This CDR3 reads CSATRTPSTDTQYF. CDR3 DNA: TGCAGTGCTACCAGAACCCCTAGCACAGATACGCAGTATTTT.

About this clonotype: Just one base apart from a much larger clone, this may be a read error. This rearrangement joins TRBV5-5 to TRBJ2-7, with D uncertain. The CDR3 has 15 amino acids. The V end was cut by 2 bases, the J end by 2 bases, with 14 bases between. Germline V lookup: CDR1 SGHKS, CDR2 YYEKEE (reference sequence). CDR3 sequence reads: CASSFGPDGTYEQYF. In nucleotides, the CDR3 is TGTGCCAGCAGCTTTGGGCCTGATGGCACCTACGAGCAGTACTTC.

The chain recombines TRBV5-1 with TRBJ2-7, with D maybe TRBD2 (6 bases). Germline V lookup: CDR1 SGHRS, CDR2 YFSETQ. Trimming pared 4 bases from V and 1 base from J, leaving 12 bases between. CDR3 size: 14 residues. Here the CDR3 DNA reads TGCGCCAGCAGCCGGGATGGGGGGTCCTACGAGCAGTACTTC. Translation gives CASSRDGGSYEQYF.

This clonotype was seen ten or more times. This chain uses TRBV4-3 with TRBJ2-3; perhaps TRBD2 as D (5 bases). The germline V and J ends were trimmed by 3 bases and 5 bases, with 15 bases remaining between them. The V gene's germline CDR1 is LGHNA and CDR2 YSLEER. The CDR3 spans 15 residues. CDR3 nucleotide sequence: TGCGCCAGCAGCCAGGCCGGACTTTTTGGAGATACGCAGTATTTT. Translation: CASSQAGLFGDTQYF.

This clonotype has ten or more counts. The chain recombines TRBV7-8 with TRBJ2-1; the D call may be TRBD1 or TRBD2 (5 bases each). In germline, CDR1 is SGHVS, CDR2 FQNEAQ. V lost 3 bases to trimming and J lost 3 bases, with 12 bases between them. CDR3 length: 15 amino acids. In DNA, the CDR3 is TGTGCCAGCAGCTTTCCAGGGCGGGTCTACAATGAGCAGTTCTTC. Translating it yields CASSFPGRVYNEQFF.

This clonotype was detected only a few times. The chain uses TRBV9 and TRBJ2-3, with D unclear. This CDR3 is 16 amino acids long. CDR1 and CDR2 from the germline V gene are SGDLS and YYNGEE. Deletions cut 3 bases from V and 2 bases from J, with 16 bases between. The CDR3 DNA reads as TGTGCCAGCAGCGCCCCGGACGGCCGGACCACAGATACGCAGTATTTT. Its protein product is CASSAPDGRTTDTQYF. Filled out from reference TRBV9 and TRBJ2-3, the complete variable domain reads DSGVTQTPKHLITATGQRVTLRCSPRSGDLSVYWYQQSLDQGLQFLIQYYNGEERAKGNILERFSAQQFPDLHSELNLSSLELGDSALYFCASSAPDGRTTDTQYFGPGTRLTVL.

This clonotype occurred many times. The J gene is TRBJ2-7, the V gene TRBV5-1, with a tentative D call TRBD1 (5 bases). The CDR3 sequence is 13 residues long. Germline assignment: CDR1 SGHRS and CDR2 YFSETQ. V lost 0 bases, J lost 2 bases, and 6 bases lay in between. The CDR3 region is CASSLVTAYEQYF. DNA of the CDR3: TGCGCCAGCAGCTTGGTGACAGCCTACGAGCAGTACTTC.

This clonotype was counted only a few times. The chain uses TRBV12-3 or TRBV12-4 and TRBJ2-3, with D possibly being TRBD1 (5 bases). The V and J ends lost 3 bases and 6 bases respectively, with 13 bases between them. This CDR3 contains 14 residues. The CDR3 DNA sequence: TGTGCCAGCAGTTTCATAGGGGCTGGGGATACGCAGTATTTT. Amino acid sequence: CASSFIGAGDTQYF.